These T cell receptor beta chains were read from a single sample in a study of patients and donors after allogeneic stem cell transplantation. Via MiXCR, TCRdb re-called the RT-PCR reads, giving one row per CDR3 protein. This table has approximately 90,000 distinct CDR3 sequences, around 5% appearing once. Source material: blood, either unsorted or a sorted T cell fraction (not recorded which). These receptors were obtained from a human donor who was either an allogeneic HSCT recipient or a stem cell or donor lymphocyte infusion donor (not recorded which). It is not recorded whose cells these are; they may come from a transplant donor. The CDR3 runs from the conserved cysteine through the conserved F or W. A D gene is named only where the DNA matches it firmly. Some rows mark clone size as missing; the rest say once, few, many or name a class of expanded clone.

d_gene: TRBD2; v_gene: TRBV5-5; abundance: few; j_gene: TRBJ2-5; CDR3aa: CASSFGLGLGQETQYF; CDR3nt: TGTGCCAGCAGCTTCGGGCTTGGACTAGGGCAAGAGACCCAGTACTTC
d_gene: NA; v_gene: TRBV27; abundance: few; j_gene: TRBJ2-2; CDR3aa: CASGMIFTGELFF; CDR3nt: TGTGCCAGCGGCATGATCTTCACCGGGGAGCTGTTTTTT
d_gene: NA; v_gene: TRBV4-2; abundance: many; j_gene: TRBJ1-2; CDR3aa: CASSQDGVYYGYTF; CDR3nt: TGTGCCAGCAGCCAAGATGGGGTCTACTATGGCTACACCTTC
d_gene: TRBD1; v_gene: TRBV2; abundance: many; j_gene: TRBJ2-5; CDR3aa: CASSPTGMYQETQYF; CDR3nt: TGTGCCAGCAGTCCGACAGGGATGTACCAAGAGACCCAGTACTTC
d_gene: NA; v_gene: TRBV5-5; abundance: few; j_gene: TRBJ1-1; CDR3aa: CASSLPPNTEAFF; CDR3nt: TGTGCCAGCAGCTTGCCGCCCAACACTGAAGCTTTCTTT
d_gene: NA; v_gene: TRBV11-2; abundance: many; j_gene: TRBJ2-1; CDR3aa: CASSPRMTTGYNEQFF; CDR3nt: TGTGCCAGCAGTCCCCGGATGACAACAGGGTACAATGAGCAGTTCTTC
d_gene: NA; v_gene: TRBV30; abundance: NA; j_gene: TRBJ2-5; CDR3aa: CASNQGLGETQYF; CDR3nt: TGTGCCTCCAACCAGGGTTTAGGAGAGACCCAGTACTTC
d_gene: NA; v_gene: TRBV7-9; abundance: many; j_gene: TRBJ2-1; CDR3aa: CASSHPLDRRNYNEQFF; CDR3nt: TGTGCCAGCAGTCACCCGCTGGACCGCCGGAACTACAATGAGCAGTTCTTC
d_gene: TRBD2; v_gene: TRBV5-1; abundance: many; j_gene: TRBJ2-2; CDR3aa: CASSSRTSGTLGGELFF; CDR3nt: TGCGCCAGCAGCTCCCGGACTAGCGGGACCCTTGGCGGGGAGCTGTTTTTT
d_gene: NA; v_gene: TRBV28; abundance: many; j_gene: TRBJ1-1; CDR3aa: CASSLWQANTEAFF; CDR3nt: TGTGCCAGCAGTTTATGGCAGGCGAACACTGAAGCTTTCTTT
d_gene: TRBD2; v_gene: TRBV6-1; abundance: many; j_gene: TRBJ2-1; CDR3aa: CASSPGGSGGPYNEQFF; CDR3nt: TGTGCCAGCAGCCCCGGGGGGAGCGGGGGGCCATACAATGAGCAGTTCTTC
d_gene: NA; v_gene: TRBV24-1; abundance: many; j_gene: TRBJ2-1; CDR3aa: CATSDPDTAEQFF; CDR3nt: TGTGCCACCAGTGATCCGGATACCGCTGAGCAGTTCTTC
d_gene: TRBD1; v_gene: TRBV7-9; abundance: many; j_gene: TRBJ2-1; CDR3aa: CASSIGTGREQFF; CDR3nt: TGTGCCAGCAGCATAGGGACAGGGAGGGAGCAGTTCTTC
d_gene: TRBD2; v_gene: TRBV3-1; abundance: many; j_gene: TRBJ2-7; CDR3aa: CASSQALAGQSYEQYF; CDR3nt: TGTGCCAGCAGCCAAGCTTTAGCGGGGCAATCCTACGAGCAGTACTTC
d_gene: NA; v_gene: TRBV20-1; abundance: many; j_gene: TRBJ2-5; CDR3aa: CSAPKASMEETQYF; CDR3nt: TGCAGTGCCCCAAAGGCTAGCATGGAAGAGACCCAGTACTTC
d_gene: NA; v_gene: TRBV2; abundance: NA; j_gene: TRBJ1-4; CDR3aa: CASSGGGNEKLFF; CDR3nt: TGTGCCAGCAGTGGAGGGGGAAATGAAAAACTGTTTTTT
d_gene: TRBD1; v_gene: TRBV12-3/TRBV12-4; abundance: many; j_gene: TRBJ2-7; CDR3aa: CASSLGTGVGEQYF; CDR3nt: TGTGCCAGCAGTTTGGGGACAGGGGTAGGGGAGCAGTACTTC
d_gene: NA; v_gene: TRBV12-3/TRBV12-4; abundance: many; j_gene: TRBJ1-5; CDR3aa: CASTLWNQPQHF; CDR3nt: TGTGCCAGCACCTTGTGGAATCAGCCCCAGCATTTT
d_gene: NA; v_gene: TRBV27; abundance: NA; j_gene: TRBJ1-1; CDR3aa: CASSSSSGRAFF; CDR3nt: TGTGCCAGCAGTTCCTCGTCCGGGAGAGCTTTCTTT
d_gene: TRBD2; v_gene: TRBV20-1; abundance: many; j_gene: TRBJ2-3; CDR3aa: CSASSGDTQYF; CDR3nt: TGCAGTGCCTCTAGCGGAGATACGCAGTATTTT
d_gene: TRBD1; v_gene: TRBV7-9; abundance: few; j_gene: TRBJ1-6; CDR3aa: CASSLGRGNSPLHF; CDR3nt: TGTGCCAGCAGCTTAGGCAGGGGGAATTCACCCCTCCACTTT
d_gene: NA; v_gene: TRBV20-1; abundance: many; j_gene: TRBJ1-1; CDR3aa: CSATLDSNTEAFF; CDR3nt: TGCAGTGCTACACTCGACAGTAACACTGAAGCTTTCTTT
d_gene: TRBD1; v_gene: TRBV12-3/TRBV12-4; abundance: NA; j_gene: TRBJ2-7; CDR3aa: CASSTNRGPSYEQYF; CDR3nt: TGTGCCAGCAGCACCAACAGGGGGCCCTCCTACGAGCAGTACTTC
d_gene: NA; v_gene: TRBV27; abundance: many; j_gene: TRBJ2-2; CDR3aa: CASTTWPNTGELFF; CDR3nt: TGTGCCAGTACGACATGGCCGAACACCGGGGAGCTGTTTTTT
d_gene: TRBD2; v_gene: TRBV7-6; abundance: many; j_gene: TRBJ2-1; CDR3aa: CASSPIGLDMSRQFF; CDR3nt: TGTGCCAGCAGCCCGATCGGACTAGATATGTCCAGGCAGTTCTTC
d_gene: NA; v_gene: TRBV5-4; abundance: many; j_gene: TRBJ1-2; CDR3aa: CASSKINYGYTF; CDR3nt: TGTGCCAGCAGCAAAATTAACTATGGCTACACCTTC
d_gene: NA; v_gene: TRBV7-3; abundance: many; j_gene: TRBJ2-3; CDR3aa: CASRLITDTQYF; CDR3nt: TGTGCCAGCAGGCTTATTACAGATACGCAGTATTTT
d_gene: NA; v_gene: TRBV7-7; abundance: many; j_gene: TRBJ1-1; CDR3aa: CASSQGLFTEAFF; CDR3nt: TGTGCTAGCAGCCAAGGACTCTTCACTGAAGCTTTCTTT
d_gene: NA; v_gene: TRBV19; abundance: many; j_gene: TRBJ2-1; CDR3aa: CATNPVSSSYNEQFF; CDR3nt: TGTGCCACCAACCCCGTCTCAAGCTCCTACAATGAGCAGTTCTTC
d_gene: TRBD1; v_gene: TRBV2; abundance: many; j_gene: TRBJ1-5; CDR3aa: CASSEVWGQGNNQPQHF; CDR3nt: TGTGCCAGCAGTGAAGTCTGGGGACAGGGTAATAACCAGCCCCAGCATTTT
d_gene: NA; v_gene: TRBV14; abundance: many; j_gene: TRBJ1-1; CDR3aa: CASSPQGSKNTEAFF; CDR3nt: TGTGCCAGCAGCCCGCAGGGTAGCAAGAACACTGAAGCTTTCTTT
d_gene: NA; v_gene: TRBV20-1; abundance: NA; j_gene: TRBJ2-3; CDR3aa: CSARDGGFPDTQYF; CDR3nt: TGCAGTGCTAGAGATGGGGGCTTCCCAGATACGCAGTATTTT
d_gene: TRBD2; v_gene: TRBV10-3; abundance: many; j_gene: TRBJ2-7; CDR3aa: CAISLAGRTEQYF; CDR3nt: TGTGCCATCAGCCTAGCGGGAAGAACCGAGCAGTACTTC
d_gene: TRBD1; v_gene: TRBV5-1; abundance: many; j_gene: TRBJ1-2; CDR3aa: CASSLGTGLSSYYGYTF; CDR3nt: TGCGCCAGCAGCTTGGGGACAGGCTTAAGCTCGTACTATGGCTACACCTTC
d_gene: NA; v_gene: TRBV7-3; abundance: NA; j_gene: TRBJ1-6; CDR3aa: CASSLTPGSGSPLHF; CDR3nt: TGTGCCAGCAGCTTAACGCCAGGCAGTGGTTCACCCCTCCACTTT
d_gene: TRBD1; v_gene: TRBV25-1; abundance: few; j_gene: TRBJ2-7; CDR3aa: CASRRMGTGFAEQYF; CDR3nt: TGTGCCAGCAGACGTATGGGGACAGGGTTTGCCGAGCAGTACTTC
d_gene: NA; v_gene: TRBV20-1; abundance: NA; j_gene: TRBJ2-3; CDR3aa: CSARVTTSTDTQYF; CDR3nt: TGCAGTGCCCGAGTCACTACTAGCACAGATACGCAGTATTTT
d_gene: TRBD1; v_gene: TRBV6-2/TRBV6-3; abundance: few; j_gene: TRBJ2-7; CDR3aa: CASSYQGETYEQYF; CDR3nt: TGTGCCAGCAGTTATCAGGGGGAGACCTACGAGCAGTACTTC
d_gene: TRBD1; v_gene: TRBV12-3/TRBV12-4; abundance: many; j_gene: TRBJ2-7; CDR3aa: CASSLGQGREQYF; CDR3nt: TGTGCCAGCAGTCTTGGACAGGGGCGGGAGCAGTACTTC
d_gene: TRBD2; v_gene: TRBV9; abundance: many; j_gene: TRBJ2-2; CDR3aa: CASSVVGGTSSGELFF; CDR3nt: TGTGCCAGCAGCGTAGTCGGGGGGACGAGCAGCGGGGAGCTGTTTTTT
d_gene: NA; v_gene: TRBV5-4; abundance: few; j_gene: TRBJ2-6; CDR3aa: CASSALGGGSGANVLTF; CDR3nt: TGTGCCAGCAGCGCATTAGGAGGGGGGTCTGGGGCCAACGTCCTGACTTTC
d_gene: TRBD1; v_gene: TRBV20-1; abundance: many; j_gene: TRBJ2-7; CDR3aa: CSVPGQGVSYEQYF; CDR3nt: TGCAGTGTTCCCGGACAGGGGGTTTCCTACGAGCAGTACTTC
d_gene: NA; v_gene: TRBV14; abundance: many; j_gene: TRBJ1-1; CDR3aa: CASSQVPGVTEAFF; CDR3nt: TGTGCCAGCAGCCAAGTTCCGGGGGTTACTGAAGCTTTCTTT
d_gene: TRBD2; v_gene: TRBV5-1; abundance: many; j_gene: TRBJ2-3; CDR3aa: CASSLGLAGTDTQYF; CDR3nt: TGCGCCAGCAGCTTAGGACTAGCGGGCACAGATACGCAGTATTTT
d_gene: TRBD1; v_gene: TRBV4-1; abundance: NA; j_gene: TRBJ1-3; CDR3aa: CASSQGRWGPFRQGEGNTIYF; CDR3nt: TGCGCCAGCAGCCAGGGGCGGTGGGGGCCGTTTCGACAGGGGGAAGGAAACACCATATATTTT
d_gene: TRBD1; v_gene: TRBV16; abundance: many; j_gene: TRBJ2-1; CDR3aa: CASSLEQGASEQFF; CDR3nt: TGTGCCAGCAGCCTTGAACAGGGGGCTAGTGAGCAGTTCTTC
d_gene: NA; v_gene: TRBV29-1; abundance: many; j_gene: TRBJ2-6; CDR3aa: CSVVWAGGESGANVLTF; CDR3nt: TGCAGCGTTGTATGGGCAGGGGGGGAATCTGGGGCCAACGTCCTGACTTTC
d_gene: NA; v_gene: TRBV28; abundance: many; j_gene: TRBJ2-7; CDR3aa: CASSLRQEGREQYF; CDR3nt: TGTGCCAGCAGTTTGAGACAGGAGGGTAGGGAGCAGTACTTC
d_gene: NA; v_gene: TRBV5-1; abundance: many; j_gene: TRBJ2-7; CDR3aa: CASSLVTGRANEQYF; CDR3nt: TGCGCCAGCAGCTTGGTCACCGGCAGGGCCAACGAGCAGTACTTC
d_gene: NA; v_gene: TRBV20-1; abundance: many; j_gene: TRBJ2-1; CDR3aa: CSARDRSEQFF; CDR3nt: TGCAGTGCTAGAGATCGGTCTGAGCAGTTCTTC
d_gene: TRBD2; v_gene: TRBV12-3/TRBV12-4; abundance: many; j_gene: TRBJ2-3; CDR3aa: CASSFRGLAGVFFSPDTQYF; CDR3nt: TGTGCCAGCAGTTTTCGGGGCCTAGCGGGGGTTTTTTTTTCCCCAGATACGCAGTATTTT
d_gene: NA; v_gene: TRBV28; abundance: many; j_gene: TRBJ1-1; CDR3aa: CAASRGGEAFF; CDR3nt: TGTGCCGCATCCCGAGGCGGAGAAGCTTTCTTT
d_gene: TRBD1; v_gene: TRBV11-2; abundance: many; j_gene: TRBJ2-7; CDR3aa: CASSPIRRQGIYEQYF; CDR3nt: TGTGCCAGCAGCCCCATCCGGCGACAGGGTATCTACGAGCAGTACTTC
d_gene: NA; v_gene: TRBV19; abundance: NA; j_gene: TRBJ2-7; CDR3aa: CASSLHQAYEQYF; CDR3nt: TGTGCCAGTAGCCTACACCAGGCCTACGAGCAGTACTTC
d_gene: NA; v_gene: TRBV5-4; abundance: few; j_gene: TRBJ2-4; CDR3aa: CASSLGGATKNIQYF; CDR3nt: TGTGCCAGCAGCTTAGGGGGGGCGACCAAAAACATTCAGTACTTC
d_gene: TRBD2; v_gene: TRBV27; abundance: NA; j_gene: TRBJ2-3; CDR3aa: CASKALGTSGSTDTQYF; CDR3nt: TGTGCCAGCAAAGCCTTGGGAACTAGCGGCTCCACAGATACGCAGTATTTT
d_gene: NA; v_gene: TRBV14; abundance: many; j_gene: TRBJ1-1; CDR3aa: CASSQDRGIVNTEAFF; CDR3nt: TGTGCCAGCAGCCAAGATAGGGGAATAGTCAACACTGAAGCTTTCTTT
d_gene: NA; v_gene: TRBV3-1; abundance: NA; j_gene: TRBJ2-7; CDR3aa: CASSQAGLDEQYF; CDR3nt: TGTGCCAGCAGCCAAGCGGGACTCGACGAGCAGTACTTC
d_gene: TRBD1; v_gene: TRBV5-1; abundance: many; j_gene: TRBJ2-1; CDR3aa: CASSTGQGALNEQFF; CDR3nt: TGCGCCAGCAGCACCGGACAGGGGGCTCTCAATGAGCAGTTCTTC